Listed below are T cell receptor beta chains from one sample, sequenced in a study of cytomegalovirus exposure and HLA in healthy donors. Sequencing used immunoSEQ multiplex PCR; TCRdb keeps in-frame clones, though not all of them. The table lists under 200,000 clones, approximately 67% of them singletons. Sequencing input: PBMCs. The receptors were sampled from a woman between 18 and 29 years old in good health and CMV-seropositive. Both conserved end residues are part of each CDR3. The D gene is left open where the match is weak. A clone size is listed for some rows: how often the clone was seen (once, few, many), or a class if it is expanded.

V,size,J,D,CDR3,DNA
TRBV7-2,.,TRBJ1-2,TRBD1,CASSLKTGSRYSSYTF,TGTGCCAGCAGCTTAAAGACAGGGTCGCGTTATTCCAGCTACACCTTC
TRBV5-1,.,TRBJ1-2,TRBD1,CASSWDRPNLYGYTF,TGCGCCAGCAGCTGGGACAGGCCCAATCTCTATGGCTACACCTTC
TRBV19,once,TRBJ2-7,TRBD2,CASPKAGGPSYEQYF,TGTGCCAGCCCAAAAGCGGGAGGGCCGTCCTACGAGCAGTACTTC
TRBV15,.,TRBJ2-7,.,CATSRERGRGNYEQYF,TGTGCCACCAGCAGAGAACGGGGAAGGGGGAACTACGAGCAGTACTTC
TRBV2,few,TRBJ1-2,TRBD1,CASSETGGDGYTF,TGTGCCAGCAGTGAAACAGGGGGTGATGGCTACACCTTC
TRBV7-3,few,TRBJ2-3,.,CASRGGRADTQYF,TGTGCCAGCAGAGGGGGACGGGCAGATACGCAGTATTTT
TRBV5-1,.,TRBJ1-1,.,CASSLGGGPTEAFF,TGCGCCAGCAGCTTGGGGGGGGGACCCACTGAAGCTTTCTTT
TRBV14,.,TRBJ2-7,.,CASSQGQGEQYF,TGTGCCAGCAGCCAAGGGCAGGGCGAGCAGTACTTC
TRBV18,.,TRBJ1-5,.,CASSLQGMGNQPQHF,TGTGCCAGCTCACTACAGGGTATGGGCAATCAGCCCCAGCATTTT
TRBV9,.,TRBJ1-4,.,CASSRMGGATNEKLFF,TGTGCCAGCAGCAGGATGGGGGGGGCAACTAATGAAAAACTGTTTTTT
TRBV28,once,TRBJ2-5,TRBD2,CASSLLLAGTQETQYF,TGTGCCAGCAGTTTATTATTAGCGGGAACACAAGAGACCCAGTACTTC
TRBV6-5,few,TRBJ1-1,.,CASSYAVLNTEAFF,TGTGCCAGCAGTTACGCAGTATTGAACACTGAAGCTTTCTTT
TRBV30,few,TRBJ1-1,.,CATNLALGLGAFF,TGTGCTACCAACCTCGCGTTGGGGCTGGGAGCTTTCTTT
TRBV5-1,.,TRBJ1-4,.,CASSSQNEKLFF,TGCGCCAGCAGTTCTCAGAATGAAAAACTGTTTTTT
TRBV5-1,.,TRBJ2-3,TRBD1,CASSFDRVGTDTQYF,TGCGCCAGCAGCTTCGACAGGGTGGGCACAGATACGCAGTATTTT
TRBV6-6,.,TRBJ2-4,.,CASSLLNAADIQYF,TGTGCCAGCAGCCTACTCAACGCGGCGGACATTCAGTACTTC
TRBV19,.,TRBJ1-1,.,CASRIMGATEAFF,TGTGCCAGTAGGATCATGGGCGCGACTGAAGCTTTCTTT
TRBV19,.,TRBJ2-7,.,CAVGEGSSYEQYF,TGTGCGGTGGGTGAGGGAAGCTCCTACGAGCAGTACTTC
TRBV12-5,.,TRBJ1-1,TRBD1,CASGLHEEGAWLYTEAFF,TGTGCTAGTGGTTTGCACGAGGAGGGGGCCTGGCTCTACACTGAAGCTTTCTTT
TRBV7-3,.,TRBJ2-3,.,CASSLGRGAPTDTQYF,TGTGCCAGCAGCTTAGGAAGGGGTGCCCCCACAGATACGCAGTATTTT
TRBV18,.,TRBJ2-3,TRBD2,CASSPGLVSTDTQYF,TGTGCCAGCTCACCGGGACTAGTTAGCACAGATACGCAGTATTTT
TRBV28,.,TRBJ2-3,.,CATYSEYTQYF,TGTGCCACCTATTCTGAGTATACGCAGTATTTT
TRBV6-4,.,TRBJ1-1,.,CASTGGAGKNTEAFF,TGTGCCAGCACCGGAGGGGCGGGGAAAAACACTGAAGCTTTCTTT
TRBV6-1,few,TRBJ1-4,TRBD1,CASSEVFGQGNEKLFF,TGTGCCAGCAGTGAAGTTTTTGGACAGGGGAATGAAAAACTGTTTTTT
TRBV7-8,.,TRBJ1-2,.,CASSPTNPGSGGYTF,TGTGCCAGCAGCCCGACAAACCCAGGGAGCGGGGGCTACACCTTC
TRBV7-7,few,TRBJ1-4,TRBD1,CASSSQGGLNEKLFF,TGTGCTAGCAGCTCCCAGGGGGGCCTTAATGAAAAACTGTTTTTT
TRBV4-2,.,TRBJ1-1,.,CASSQRSAGGGSGTEAFF,TGTGCCAGCAGCCAAAGGAGTGCGGGGGGCGGTTCTGGCACTGAAGCTTTCTTT
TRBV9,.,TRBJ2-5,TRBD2,CASSVLAGGPGETQYF,TGTGCCAGCAGCGTCTTAGCGGGGGGGCCGGGAGAGACCCAGTACTTC
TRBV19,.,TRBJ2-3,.,CASSTAKFGRHSTDTQYF,TGTGCCAGTAGTACCGCCAAATTTGGGAGGCATAGCACAGATACGCAGTATTTT
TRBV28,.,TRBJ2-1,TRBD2,CASALAGVNEQFF,TGTGCCAGCGCCCTAGCGGGGGTCAATGAGCAGTTCTTC
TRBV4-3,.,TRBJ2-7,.,CASSQGGENEQYF,TGCGCCAGCAGCCAAGGGGGCGAAAACGAGCAGTACTTC
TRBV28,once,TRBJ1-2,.,CASSLGQGGYGYTF,TGTGCCAGCAGTTTAGGGCAGGGAGGCTATGGCTACACCTTC
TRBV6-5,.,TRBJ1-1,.,CASRESVAAEAFF,TGTGCCAGCAGGGAGTCGGTGGCGGCTGAAGCTTTCTTT
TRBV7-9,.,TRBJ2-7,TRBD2,CASSLSGRGTYEQYF,TGTGCCAGCAGTTTAAGCGGGAGAGGGACTTACGAGCAGTACTTC
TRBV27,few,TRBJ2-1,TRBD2,CASNDKVAGPYNEQFF,TGTGCCAGCAACGATAAGGTAGCGGGACCCTACAATGAGCAGTTCTTC